The text below deals with one T cell receptor beta chain. Its antigen remains unidentified. No base quality information exists; no much larger clone differs at one position. Genomic DNA was extracted from sorted cells with the QIAGEN DNeasy Blood and Tissue Kit for TCRbeta CDR3 sequencing. High-throughput TCRbeta CDR3 sequencing, which included PCR amplification with bias correction and internal controls, was done commercially through immunoSEQ. On the authors' methods: Unique productive TCRbeta sequences were defined by CDR3 nucleotide sequence when primers matched and otherwise by CDR3 amino acid sequence together with Vbeta and Jbeta genes. As a correction for sorting error, sequences shared between sorted populations at a frequency ratio of 2:1 or less were discarded, and the remaining shared sequences were assigned to the higher population. A sequence was defined as donor-reactive if the sequence was expanded at least 5-fold in CFSE-low cells compared with unstimulated cells and had a frequency of at least 0.01% in CFSE-low cells. Jensen-Shannon divergence calculated on the top 100 TCRbeta sequences ranked by frequency was used to measure repertoire divergence. When a sample had multiple sequencing runs, each run was corrected for sorting error separately and the runs were then pooled. TCRdb took over this immuneACCESS table, retaining in-frame rearrangements with V and J assigned. Such tables are incomplete; in checked studies, under half of the missing clones stem from an unresolved V gene, and the remainder is unexplained. That table furnishes V, J and clone size, whereas the DNA furnished D and trimming. For this sample the table gives around 98,000 clones, of which approximately 93% were detected only once. The top ten clones comprise approximately 0.5% of the sample.

The CDR3, from cysteine to phenylalanine, totals 14 residues. Only the CDR3 part of the read is kept: 42 bases, read in frame from the first base. CDR1 and CDR2 (SEHNR, FQNEAQ) derive from the germline V gene (reference sequence). V loses 3 bases, J loses 5 bases, and the germline ends lie 13 bases apart. The meaning of the sample's time point label: blood sample drawn before combined kidney and bone marrow transplant. Unstimulated Tregs (CD4+CD25+CD127-), CD4+ non-Tregs (CD4+CD25-), CD4 and CD8 cells were FACS-sorted from thawed PBMCs. Several combined kidney and bone marrow transplant recipients from the ITN036ST trial were included as patients, and samples were available only from these trial subjects. Healthy control blood was processed by Ficoll density gradient to PBMCs and cryopreserved; patient PBMCs were collected before and after transplant. The entry originates in a study of Tregs in tolerant kidney transplant recipients (dated by TCRdb to about 2019). A note on the overall study: Related donors were used in the transplants with nonmyeloablative bone marrow transplantation, and mixed chimerism was transient in the human trials. The study applied TCRbeta sequencing to find donor-specific regulatory T cells before combined kidney and bone marrow transplantation and then followed those same cells after transplant.

General study outcomes and caveats: PCR primers changed over time for some patients, so nucleotide-level comparison across those patients' samples was not possible. Donor-specific Treg expansion exceeded global Treg expansion in tolerant patients, suggesting antigen-driven rather than nonspecific expansion. Expanding Tregs with activated donor B cells appeared to identify the most biologically relevant and donor-specific TCRbeta repertoire. Because the study included only a small number of patients, the results must be confirmed in larger populations and under other immunosuppression protocols. Although technical replication error seemed to be minimal, the question of biological reproducibility was not addressed directly.

The rearranged chain carries TRBV7-9 and TRBJ1-1; TRBD1 is perhaps the D gene, given 5 matching bases. This TCR was sampled from a human donor who received a combined kidney and bone marrow transplant. The sequences come from CD4+ T cells from blood, collected before the transplant. The CDR3 protein is CASSFVPGGTEAFF. The sequenced DNA: TGTGCCAGCAGCTTTGTACCCGGGGGAACTGAAGCTTTCTTT.